Here is one T cell receptor (beta chain) with its context. This record belongs to a study of blood T cell repertoires in COVID-19. Study background: The analysed material was cDNA or gDNA that came from T cells, B-cell-depleted T cells, or PBMCs.

CDR3 length: 15 amino acids. V shed 6 bases, J shed 5 bases, and the junction held 10 bases outside the gene matches. Germline V CDR1 and CDR2: MNHEY, SVGAGI. How the authors handled the data: Scientists estimated how many nucleated cells there were by amplifying reference gene primers. Profiling relied on immunoSEQ multiplex PCR, and the TCRdb table lists in-frame clones only, not all of them. Clone size and the V and J calls come from that table; the DNA yielded D and trimming. The sample gives about 62,000 clones, around nine tenths of which show up once; over 0.95% is in the top ten. The origin of this receptor is a woman aged 55-70 years with acute or convalescent COVID-19. The source material was peripheral blood. The V call is TRBV6-5, the J call TRBJ1-2; 9 nucleotides line up with TRBD1. DNA for the CDR3: TGTGCCAGCAGCGACAGGGGGACCTCCTCGTATGGCTACACCTTC. Translation gives CASSDRGTSSYGYTF.